This TCR beta chain is drawn from a study of cytomegalovirus exposure and HLA in healthy donors. The PCR had 60 Vbeta and 13 Jbeta primers. The table came from immunoSEQ multiplex PCR; TCRdb's copy has only in-frame clones and leaves some out. Across around 110,000 clones, the top ten clones capture approximately 6.2% of the sample. Per the germline V gene, CDR1 is SGHDT and CDR2 is YYEEEE. CDR3 length: 13 residues. V was clipped by 2 bases and J by 6 bases, with 12 bases between them. The sequence derives from a middle-aged man in good health and CMV-seropositive. V is TRBV5-6 and J is TRBJ2-7, with D possibly TRBD1 on 6 matching bases. Sequenced: PBMCs. The CDR3 DNA reads as TGTGCCAGCAGCTTCGACAGGTCCCTCGAGCAGTACTTC. This encodes CASSFDRSLEQYF.